The subject of this entry is one T cell receptor beta chain. This entry is derived from a study of blood T cells in healthy people across ages. The CDR3 covers 15 residues. Between the trimmed V and J ends, which lost 5 bases and 3 bases, there was a span of 16 bases. CDR1 is SGHTA and CDR2 is FQGNSA in the germline V gene. The use of a sample-barcoded 5' primer and a J-beta primer mix characterized a second PCR of roughly 7 to 12 cycles. TCRdb re-called the 5' RACE reads through MiXCR, storing one row per CDR3 protein. The top ten clones hold under 15% of a sample with 800,000 to 1,000,000 distinct CDR3 sequences, 48% of them seen once.

The specimen sequenced was blood. The rearrangement links TRBV7-2 to TRBJ1-1; D possibly corresponds to TRBD1 (5 bases). This receptor was identified in a man aged 25 to 40 in good health. The CDR3 loop is CASSLEWQGDTEAFF. In DNA form, the CDR3 reads TGTGCCAGCAGCCTAGAGTGGCAGGGTGACACTGAAGCTTTCTTT.